This TCR beta chain emerged from a study of cytomegalovirus exposure and HLA in healthy donors. Study background: The 110 million or so unique TCR beta sequences, from about 179 million T cells, were found by an earlier analysis.

After removal of 4 bases from V and 4 bases from J, the junction contained 11 bases not matched to a gene. CDR1 SGHKS and CDR2 YYEKEE come from the germline V gene (reference sequence). The CDR3 runs to 15 residues. Amplification used 60 Vbeta primers and 13 Jbeta primers. Clones were read by immunoSEQ multiplex PCR, and TCRdb kept only the in-frame ones, dropping some. Of 150,000 or so clones detected, around 84% appear once; the ten largest clones hold about 2%. As for this clone: Its target is not known.

Overall study findings and caveats: After further analysis at a later stage, roughly 16,000 TCR beta sequences were associated with HLA alleles at 0.05 false discovery rate.

The source material was PBMCs. The receptor was isolated from a man aged 18 to 35 in good health and CMV-seropositive. The chain couples TRBV5-5 to TRBJ2-7; 7 bases fit TRBD2. CDR3 sequence reads: CASSPEWGGPYEQYF. The CDR3 region has the DNA TGTGCCAGCAGCCCAGAGTGGGGGGGACCATACGAGCAGTACTTC.